This T cell receptor (beta chain) was captured in a study of T cell changes during pregnancy in multiple sclerosis. Germline CDR1 and CDR2: SEHNR and FQNEAQ (reference sequence). The CDR3 is 15 residues long. With 0 bases removed from V and 2 bases from J, the gap between germline ends came to 11 bases. TCRdb keeps only in-frame clones here, not all; method: immunoSEQ multiplex PCR. The data hold about 59,000 clones, with 80% to 95% observed a single time. This TCR derives from a female donor with multiple sclerosis, enrolled in a pregnancy study. This chain uses TRBV7-9 with TRBJ2-7, with D possibly matching TRBD1 (6 bases). The sample here was CD4+ T cells from peripheral blood mononuclear cells, taken before pregnancy. DNA of the CDR3: TGTGCCAGCAGCTTAGCATCGGGACAAACCTACGAGCAGTACTTC. Translated, it gives CASSLASGQTYEQYF. Complete variable domain (other parts from reference TRBV7-9 and TRBJ2-7): DTGVSQNPRHKITKRGQNVTFRCDPISEHNRLYWYRQTLGQGPEFLTYFQNEAQLEKSRLLSDRFSAERPKGSFSTLEIQRTEQGDSAMYLCASSLASGQTYEQYFGPGTRLTVT.